This TCR beta chain stems from a study of graft-versus-host responses after intestinal transplantation. The overall study: Tacrolimus and steroids were given for two to four years to all recipients after anti-thymocyte globulin induction. Study-wide results and caveats: Investigators detected GvH clones in recipient marrow, with some emerging earlier in ileum or blood.

Remarks on this clone: Its antigen is unidentified. Other DNA sequences from this sample encode an identical CDR3 as well.

Profiling relied on immunoSEQ multiplex PCR, and the TCRdb table lists in-frame clones only, not all of them. The table records around 100,000 clones, 90% to 95% of them present only once. CDR1 SQVTM and CDR2 ANQGSEA come from the germline V gene. The V and J ends lost 6 bases and 6 bases respectively, with 25 bases between them. The CDR3 contains 16 residues. This chain connects TRBV29-1 to TRBJ2-3, with a tentative D call TRBD2 (5 bases). The TCR originated in a human donor who was the organ donor for an intestinal transplant. Sequenced material: unstimulated CD8+ T cells sorted from spleen or lymph node cells, taken before transplant. CDR3 sequence (DNA): TGCAGCGTCCCCGACATTCCCGGGAACCCCGCGGATACGCAGTATTTT. Its protein product is CSVPDIPGNPADTQYF.